This TCR beta chain was recovered during a study of T cells in Graves' hyperthyroidism and ophthalmopathy. The ends lost 4 bases at V and 2 bases at J; junction bases unmatched: 7. CDR1 SGHRS and CDR2 YFSETQ come from the germline V gene. This CDR3 is built from 15 residues. Patients between 18 and 65 years old had hyperthyroidism, newly diagnosed and lasting under 2 months. The source material, RNA transcripts, was used to amplify TCR beta CDR3 regions. In the first-round RT-PCR of the TCR CDR3, the HTBI primer set was used. TCRdb itself ran the multiplex PCR reads through MiXCR, one entry per CDR3 protein. This table holds 600,000 to 750,000 distinct CDR3 sequences, 17% found once. This clonotype appeared a few times.

The gene calls are TRBV5-1 and TRBJ1-2, with 8 bases matching TRBD1. This receptor was taken from a middle-aged man with Graves' hyperthyroidism. Sequencing was done on a sample of blood. In DNA, the CDR3 is TGCGCCAGCAGCATAGGGGACAGGAGAAACTATGGCTACACCTTC. Residues: CASSIGDRRNYGYTF.